Listed below are T cell receptor beta chains from one sample, sequenced in a study of T-cell memory formation after mild COVID-19. TCRdb called the 5' RACE reads again in MiXCR, with one record for every CDR3 protein. The sample has 550,000 to 700,000 distinct CDR3 sequences; 15% to 20% are singletons. Sequencing input: PBMCs or a T cell subset sorted from them (not recorded which). The receptors stem from an adult woman who had mild COVID-19 (a few samples of this study predate the infection). Cell type and time point are not known. Both conserved end residues are part of each CDR3.

v_call: TRBV6-2/TRBV6-3
j_call: TRBJ2-5
cdr3_aa: CASSNLRETQYF

v_call: TRBV7-9
j_call: TRBJ2-1
cdr3_aa: CASSFRLAGDVVDEQFF

v_call: TRBV12-3/TRBV12-4
j_call: TRBJ2-7
cdr3_aa: CASSSGTDYEQYF

v_call: TRBV2
j_call: TRBJ1-1
cdr3_aa: CASRIRTGTLNTEAFF

v_call: TRBV4-2
j_call: TRBJ2-7
cdr3_aa: CASSPEGQGASYEQYF

v_call: TRBV25-1
j_call: TRBJ2-3
cdr3_aa: CASSEPFLREGPTDTQYF

v_call: TRBV10-3
j_call: TRBJ1-5
cdr3_aa: CASKATDNQPQHF

v_call: TRBV24-1
j_call: TRBJ1-3
cdr3_aa: CATSDGRAGRSGNTIYF

v_call: TRBV5-4
j_call: TRBJ2-1
cdr3_aa: CASSLGGAGNEQFF

v_call: TRBV24-1
j_call: TRBJ2-1
cdr3_aa: CATSDDFINEQFF

v_call: TRBV2
j_call: TRBJ1-5
cdr3_aa: CASSDVGWGYSNQPQHF

v_call: TRBV2
j_call: TRBJ1-1
cdr3_aa: CARKDRGNTEAFF

v_call: TRBV11-2
j_call: TRBJ2-3
cdr3_aa: CASSLAWGVGQYF

v_call: TRBV3-1
j_call: TRBJ2-3
cdr3_aa: CASQPGQGLDTQYF

v_call: TRBV27
j_call: TRBJ2-1
cdr3_aa: CASSFYNEQFF

v_call: TRBV24-1
j_call: TRBJ2-7
cdr3_aa: CATSQAPGQLSYEQYF

v_call: TRBV18
j_call: TRBJ1-2
cdr3_aa: CASSPQRGQVGGNYGYTF

v_call: TRBV15
j_call: TRBJ1-1
cdr3_aa: CATSTHGAYTEAFF

v_call: TRBV27
j_call: TRBJ1-2
cdr3_aa: CASSPPGRVGYGYTF

v_call: TRBV7-9
j_call: TRBJ2-5
cdr3_aa: CASSSTNPLEEETQYF

v_call: TRBV15
j_call: TRBJ2-2
cdr3_aa: CATGPGGSSYTGELFF

v_call: TRBV5-1
j_call: TRBJ1-1
cdr3_aa: CASSFDLHENTEAFF

v_call: TRBV11-2
j_call: TRBJ1-1
cdr3_aa: CASSPLTGVGTEAFF

v_call: TRBV12-3/TRBV12-4
j_call: TRBJ2-1
cdr3_aa: CASRRMTGSSYNEQFF

v_call: TRBV7-9
j_call: TRBJ2-3
cdr3_aa: CASSANRGPTHEQYF

v_call: TRBV4-2
j_call: TRBJ2-7
cdr3_aa: CASSQDLAGGRYEQYF

v_call: TRBV29-1
j_call: TRBJ2-7
cdr3_aa: CSVEGGRDRGVFPSRSSYEQYF

v_call: TRBV5-1
j_call: TRBJ2-3
cdr3_aa: CASRSGPVTDTQYF

v_call: TRBV7-2
j_call: TRBJ2-3
cdr3_aa: CASSLVAWTSGRAGTDTQYF

v_call: TRBV11-3
j_call: TRBJ2-1
cdr3_aa: CASSLSGGRWQFF

v_call: TRBV2
j_call: TRBJ1-2
cdr3_aa: CASSVSREGYTF

v_call: TRBV29-1
j_call: TRBJ2-3
cdr3_aa: CSVEASGSSGDTQYF

v_call: TRBV15
j_call: TRBJ2-1
cdr3_aa: CATRDRGGSSYNEQFF

v_call: TRBV6-6
j_call: TRBJ1-4
cdr3_aa: CASSYSLSNEKLFF

v_call: TRBV11-2
j_call: TRBJ2-7
cdr3_aa: CASSSTRGTGRFSYEQYF

v_call: TRBV20-1
j_call: TRBJ1-2
cdr3_aa: CSAPRDTNYGYTF

v_call: TRBV9
j_call: TRBJ2-1
cdr3_aa: CASSVEVLAGGHEQFF

v_call: TRBV3-1
j_call: TRBJ2-3
cdr3_aa: CASSQDLVSTDTQYF

v_call: TRBV7-2
j_call: TRBJ1-2
cdr3_aa: CASSLETGAHYGYTF

v_call: TRBV5-8
j_call: TRBJ2-4
cdr3_aa: CASSLAGRRLAKNIQYF

v_call: TRBV12-3/TRBV12-4
j_call: TRBJ2-5
cdr3_aa: CASSFTTGGTQYF

v_call: TRBV6-1
j_call: TRBJ2-7
cdr3_aa: CASGGGDRAYEQYF

v_call: TRBV7-8
j_call: TRBJ2-5
cdr3_aa: CASSFRVPRSQETQYF

v_call: TRBV7-2
j_call: TRBJ2-2
cdr3_aa: CASSFFRGADTGELFF

v_call: TRBV7-2
j_call: TRBJ1-5
cdr3_aa: CASSPRTGGLNQPQHF

v_call: TRBV5-1
j_call: TRBJ1-3
cdr3_aa: CASSPGPSRSGNTIYF